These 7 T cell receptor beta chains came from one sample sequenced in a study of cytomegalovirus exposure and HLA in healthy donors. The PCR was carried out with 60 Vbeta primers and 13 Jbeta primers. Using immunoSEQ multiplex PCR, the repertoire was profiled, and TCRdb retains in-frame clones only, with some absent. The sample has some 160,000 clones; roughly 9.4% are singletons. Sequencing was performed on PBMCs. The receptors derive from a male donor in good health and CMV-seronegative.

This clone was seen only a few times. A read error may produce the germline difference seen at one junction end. Here the CDR3 reads CVTSKDRHRFAAFF. CDR3 sequence (DNA): TGTGTCACCAGCAAAGACCGACACAGATTTGCGGCTTTCTTT. The chain uses TRBV15 and TRBJ1-1, with unresolved D. Looked up from germline, CDR1 is LNHNV and CDR2 is YYDKDF (reference sequence). The CDR3 totals 14 residues.

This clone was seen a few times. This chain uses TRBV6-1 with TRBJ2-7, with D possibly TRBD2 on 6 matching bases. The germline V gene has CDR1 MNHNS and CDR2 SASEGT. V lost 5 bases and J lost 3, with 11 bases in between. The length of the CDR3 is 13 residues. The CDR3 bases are TGTGCCAGCAGTCGGACTACCAACTACGAGCAGTACTTC. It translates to CASSRTTNYEQYF.

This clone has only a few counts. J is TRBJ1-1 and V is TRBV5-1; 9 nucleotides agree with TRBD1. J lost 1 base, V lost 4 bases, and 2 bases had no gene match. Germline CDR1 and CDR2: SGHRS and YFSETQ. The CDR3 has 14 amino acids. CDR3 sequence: CASSQDRGNTEAFF. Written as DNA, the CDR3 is TGCGCCAGCAGCCAGGACAGGGGGAACACTGAAGCTTTCTTT.

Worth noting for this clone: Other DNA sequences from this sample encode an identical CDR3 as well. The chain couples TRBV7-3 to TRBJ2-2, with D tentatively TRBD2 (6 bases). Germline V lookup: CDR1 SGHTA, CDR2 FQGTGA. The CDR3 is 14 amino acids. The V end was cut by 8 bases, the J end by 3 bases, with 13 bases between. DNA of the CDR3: TGTGCCAGCTCAGCCGCGGGGCACACCGGGGAGCTGTTTTTT. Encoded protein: CASSAAGHTGELFF.

In nucleotides, the CDR3 is TGTGCCAGCAGCTTGACGAGGAGCTATGGCTACACCTTC. This translates into CASSLTRSYGYTF. The rearrangement links TRBV5-6 to TRBJ1-2; no clear D. V shed 1 base and J shed 4 bases, with 8 bases lying between them. In germline, CDR1 is SGHDT, CDR2 YYEEEE. This CDR3 is 13 amino acids long.

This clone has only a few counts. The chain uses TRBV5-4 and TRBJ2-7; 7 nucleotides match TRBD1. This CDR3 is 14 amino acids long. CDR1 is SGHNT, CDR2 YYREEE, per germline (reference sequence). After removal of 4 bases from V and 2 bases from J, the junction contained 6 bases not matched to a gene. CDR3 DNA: TGTGCCAGCAGCCGACAGGGACCGCCCTACGAGCAGTACTTC. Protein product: CASSRQGPPYEQYF.

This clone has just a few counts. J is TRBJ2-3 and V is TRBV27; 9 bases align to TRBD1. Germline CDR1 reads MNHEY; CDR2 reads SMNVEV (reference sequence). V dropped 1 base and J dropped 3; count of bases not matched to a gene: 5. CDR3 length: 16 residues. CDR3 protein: CASSLLLGQGTDTQYF. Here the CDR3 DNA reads TGTGCCAGCAGTTTATTATTGGGACAGGGAACAGATACGCAGTATTTT.